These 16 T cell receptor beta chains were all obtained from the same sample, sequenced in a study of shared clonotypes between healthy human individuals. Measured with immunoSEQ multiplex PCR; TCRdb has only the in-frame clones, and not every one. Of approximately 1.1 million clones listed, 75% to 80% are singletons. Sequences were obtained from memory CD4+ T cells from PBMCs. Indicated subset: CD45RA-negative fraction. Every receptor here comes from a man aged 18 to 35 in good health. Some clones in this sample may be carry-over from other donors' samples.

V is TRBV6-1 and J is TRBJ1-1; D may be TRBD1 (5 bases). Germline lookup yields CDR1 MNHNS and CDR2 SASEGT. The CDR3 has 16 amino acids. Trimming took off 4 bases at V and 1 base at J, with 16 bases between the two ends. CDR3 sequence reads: CASSGSSGTTNTEAFF. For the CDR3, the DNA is TGTGCCAGCAGTGGTTCTTCCGGGACGACGAACACTGAAGCTTTCTTT.

CDR3: CASSAPGANSGNTIYF. The CDR3, as DNA: TGTGCCAGCAGCGCCCCAGGGGCTAACTCTGGAAACACCATATATTTT. The V and J genes are TRBV9 and TRBJ1-3; possible D gene TRBD1, 6 bases. V gave up 3 bases and J gave up 0 bases, with 13 bases separating them. Germline V gene sequence: CDR1 SGDLS, CDR2 YYNGEE. The CDR3 loop spans 16 amino acids.

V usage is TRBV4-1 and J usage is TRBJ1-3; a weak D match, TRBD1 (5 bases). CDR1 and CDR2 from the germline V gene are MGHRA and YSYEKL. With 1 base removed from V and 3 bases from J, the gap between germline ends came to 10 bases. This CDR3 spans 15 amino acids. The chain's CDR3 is CASSQGGTFGNTIYF. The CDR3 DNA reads TGCGCCAGCAGCCAAGGCGGGACGTTTGGAAACACCATATATTTT.

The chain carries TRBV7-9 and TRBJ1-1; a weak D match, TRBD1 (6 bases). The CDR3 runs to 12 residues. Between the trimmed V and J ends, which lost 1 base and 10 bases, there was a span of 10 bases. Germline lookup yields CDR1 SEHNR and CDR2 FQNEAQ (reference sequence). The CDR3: CASSLDGGLAFF. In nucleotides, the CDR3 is TGTGCCAGCAGCTTAGATGGGGGCCTAGCTTTCTTT.

CDR3 nucleotide sequence: TGTGCCAGTAGTATAGATCCGTCGCGGGGTGCCAGGGTGGAGCAGTTCTTC. Its translation: CASSIDPSRGARVEQFF. The chain recombines TRBV19 with TRBJ2-1; tentative D call: TRBD2 (6 bases). Looked up from germline, CDR1 is LNHDA and CDR2 is SQIVND (reference sequence). V lost 0 bases and J 10 bases, leaving 22 bases between the germline ends. The CDR3 totals 17 residues. Drawing the rest from reference TRBV19 and TRBJ2-1, the complete variable domain is DGGITQSPKYLFRKEGQNVTLSCEQNLNHDAMYWYRQDPGQGLRLIYYSQIVNDFQKGDIAEGYSVSREKKESFPLTVTSAQKNPTAFYLCASSIDPSRGARVEQFFGPGTRLTVL.

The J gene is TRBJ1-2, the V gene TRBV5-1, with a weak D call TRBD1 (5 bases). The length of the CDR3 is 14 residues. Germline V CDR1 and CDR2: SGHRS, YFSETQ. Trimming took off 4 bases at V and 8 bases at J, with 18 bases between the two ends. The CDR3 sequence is CASSAGDGRGGYTF. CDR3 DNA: TGCGCCAGCAGCGCCGGGGACGGTAGAGGCGGCTACACCTTC.

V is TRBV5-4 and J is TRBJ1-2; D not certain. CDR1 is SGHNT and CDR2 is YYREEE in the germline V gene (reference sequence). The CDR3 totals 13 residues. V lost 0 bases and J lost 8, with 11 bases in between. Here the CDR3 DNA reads TGTGCCAGCAGCTTGGAGGAGGGCCGCGGCTACACCTTC. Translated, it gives CASSLEEGRGYTF.

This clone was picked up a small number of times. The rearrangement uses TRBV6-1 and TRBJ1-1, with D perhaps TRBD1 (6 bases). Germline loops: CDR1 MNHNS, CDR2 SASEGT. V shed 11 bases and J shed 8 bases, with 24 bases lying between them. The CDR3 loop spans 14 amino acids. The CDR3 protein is CAALARGAKGEAFF. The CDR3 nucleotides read TGTGCCGCCCTGGCCCGGGGGGCTAAGGGGGAAGCTTTCTTT.

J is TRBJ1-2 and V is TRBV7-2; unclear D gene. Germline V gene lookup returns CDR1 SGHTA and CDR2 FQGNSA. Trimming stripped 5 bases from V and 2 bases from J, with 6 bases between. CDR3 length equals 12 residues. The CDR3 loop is CASSPANYGYTF. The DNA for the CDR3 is TGTGCCAGCAGCCCCGCAAACTATGGCTACACCTTC.

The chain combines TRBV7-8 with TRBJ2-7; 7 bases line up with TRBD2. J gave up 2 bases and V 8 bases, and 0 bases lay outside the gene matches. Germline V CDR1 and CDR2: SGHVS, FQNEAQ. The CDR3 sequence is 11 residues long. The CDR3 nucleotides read TGTGCCAGCGGGACTACCTACGAGCAGTACTTC. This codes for CASGTTYEQYF.

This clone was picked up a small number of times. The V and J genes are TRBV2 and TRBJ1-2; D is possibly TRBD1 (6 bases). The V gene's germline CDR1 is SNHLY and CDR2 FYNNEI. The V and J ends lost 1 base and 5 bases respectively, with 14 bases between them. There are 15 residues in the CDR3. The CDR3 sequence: CASSEDRDVTYGYTF. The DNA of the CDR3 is TGTGCCAGCAGTGAAGACAGGGACGTTACGTATGGCTACACCTTC.

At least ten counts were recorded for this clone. CDR3 residues: CASSISGTGDGGYTF. CDR3 coding DNA: TGTGCCAGTAGTATCTCCGGGACAGGGGACGGTGGCTACACCTTC. The chain uses TRBV19 and TRBJ1-2, with 10 bases matching TRBD1. The germline V gene encodes CDR1 LNHDA and CDR2 SQIVND (reference sequence). V was clipped by 3 bases and J by 7 bases; unmatched bases: 8. The CDR3 spans 15 residues.

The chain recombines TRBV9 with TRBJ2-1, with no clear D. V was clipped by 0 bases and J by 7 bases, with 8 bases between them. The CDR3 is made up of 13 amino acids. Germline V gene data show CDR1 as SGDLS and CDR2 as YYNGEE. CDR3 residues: CASSVDGSNEQFF. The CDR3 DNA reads TGTGCCAGCAGCGTAGACGGCTCTAATGAGCAGTTCTTC.

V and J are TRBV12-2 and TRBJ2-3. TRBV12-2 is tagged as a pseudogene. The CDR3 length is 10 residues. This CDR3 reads CASRLDTQYF. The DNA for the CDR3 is TGTGCAAGTCGCTTAGATACGCAGTATTTT.

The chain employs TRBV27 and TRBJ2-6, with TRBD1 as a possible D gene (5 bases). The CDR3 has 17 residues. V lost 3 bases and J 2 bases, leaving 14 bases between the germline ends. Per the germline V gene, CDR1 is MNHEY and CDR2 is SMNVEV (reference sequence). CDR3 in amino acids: CASSFNRAGTGANVLTF. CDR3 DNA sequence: TGTGCCAGCAGTTTCAATCGGGCAGGGACTGGGGCCAACGTCCTGACTTTC. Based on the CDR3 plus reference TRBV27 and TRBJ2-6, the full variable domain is EAQVTQNPRYLITVTGKKLTVTCSQNMNHEYMSWYRQDPGLGLRQIYYSMNVEVTDKGDVPEGYKVSRKEKRNFPLILESPSPNQTSLYFCASSFNRAGTGANVLTFGAGSRLTVL.

Here the CDR3 reads CSVDLGGSDTQYF. The CDR3 DNA follows: TGCAGCGTGGACCTCGGAGGTTCAGATACGCAGTATTTT. The chain employs TRBV29-1 and TRBJ2-3; tentatively, D is TRBD2 (5 bases). V dropped 6 bases and J dropped 4 bases, with 14 bases sitting between them. CDR1 SQVTM and CDR2 ANQGSEA come from the germline V gene. This CDR3 is built from 13 residues.